A few counts support the clone carrying this T cell receptor (beta chain). Its antigen is currently unknown. The CDR3 is 15 amino acids. The germline V and J ends were trimmed by 1 base and 0 bases, with 7 bases remaining between them. This entry is derived from a study of human T cells and chemical hapten exposure. For the study at large: Each patient's scalp received weekly diphenylcyclopropenone throughout the approximately 23-week study.

Study-wide results and caveats: PT1 expanded TCR numbers tracked positively with patch test score. In comparison with controls, expanded TCRs gave rise to a significantly larger number of large CDR3 similarity clusters.

The time point was: patch test 1, 2 weeks after DPC sensitization. Treatment specified: therapeutic diphenylcyclopropenone sensitization with weekly scalp DPC. Via MiXCR, TCRdb re-called the RACE reads, giving one row per CDR3 protein. The table lists about 360,000 distinct CDR3 sequences, around 7% of them singletons, with more than 7% in the top ten. This TCR derives from a woman under 30 with alopecia areata. Some clones in this sample may be carry-over from other donors' samples. This specimen was whole blood, taken in connection with sensitization to the hapten diphenylcyclopropenone (DPC). The chain couples TRBV12-3 or TRBV12-4 to TRBJ1-5; D not certain. CDR3 loop: CASSLGAYSNQPQHF. As DNA, the CDR3 is TGTGCCAGCAGTTTAGGAGCATATAGCAATCAGCCCCAGCATTTT.